A single sample gave rise to the 9 T cell receptor beta chains below, sequenced in a study of regulatory T cells in long-lasting Graves disease. Sample time point: newly diagnosed GD, antithyroid drugs for less than 3 months. PBMC-derived RNA was used for the TCR library. iRepertoire HTBI primers and Arm-PCR of CDR3 regions built TCR beta libraries. TCRdb analysed the multiplex PCR reads with MiXCR anew, one entry per CDR3 protein. The sample shows some 250,000 distinct CDR3 sequences, around 20% of them seen only once. The sample here was peripheral blood mononuclear cells (PBMCs), taken at new diagnosis, from a patient treated with antithyroid drugs. These receptors all come from a female donor with Graves disease.

This clonotype has at least ten counts. The chain joins TRBV6-1 to TRBJ2-2; TRBD1 might be the D (5 bases). This CDR3 has 13 amino acids. V was clipped by 1 base and J by 8 bases, with 8 bases between them. CDR1 and CDR2 from the germline V gene are MNHNS and SASEGT. The CDR3 region is CASSEVKGGELFF. The DNA for the CDR3 is TGTGCCAGCAGTGAAGTTAAGGGGGGGGAGCTGTTTTTT.

As to this clonotype: A much bigger clone sits one base away, suggesting this may be a read error. The chain uses TRBV3-1 and TRBJ2-5; D not resolved. The DNA end is more similar to TRBJ2-1, so the J call may be wrong. CDR3 length equals 12 residues. Germline V gene sequence: CDR1 LGHDT, CDR2 YNNKEL (reference sequence). The CDR3 nucleotides read TGTGCCAGCAGTCCCCAACCCGGTGAGCAGTTCTTC. Encoded protein: CASSPQPGEQFF.

The table lists this clonotype with many counts. The chain couples TRBV19 to TRBJ2-2; maybe TRBD2 (5 bases). This CDR3 is 14 amino acids long. Germline CDR1 and CDR2: LNHDA and SQIVND (reference sequence). The CDR3 DNA sequence: TGTGCTTCACACCCCGGGGTGGAGCCCGGGGAGCTGTTTTTT. Translating it yields CASHPGVEPGELFF.

This clonotype was seen many times. The genes are TRBV6-1 and TRBJ1-2, with TRBD1 matching over 7 bases. CDR1 MNHNS and CDR2 SASEGT come from the germline V gene. V shed 10 bases and J 6 bases; nucleotides not matched to a gene: 11. CDR3 length: 13 residues. The CDR3 nucleotides read TGTGCCACCCAAGACAGGGCGGAAAATGGCTACACCTTC. As protein: CATQDRAENGYTF.

This clonotype was seen many times. The V call is TRBV24-1, the J call TRBJ1-4, with 8 bases aligning to TRBD1. The CDR3 totals 17 residues. Germline lookup yields CDR1 KGHDR and CDR2 SFDVKD. Trimming at V came to 0 bases and at J to 2 bases, leaving 4 bases not matched to a gene. CDR3 loop: CATSDLDRGWTNEKLFF. The CDR3 DNA is TGTGCCACCAGTGATTTGGACAGGGGCTGGACTAATGAAAAACTGTTTTTT.

Ten or more counts support this clonotype. The V call is TRBV7-6, the J call TRBJ2-7, with TRBD2 matching over 7 bases. CDR1 SGHVS and CDR2 FNYEAQ come from the germline V gene. The CDR3 length is 15 residues. J was trimmed by 2 bases and V by 4 bases; bases with no gene match: 8. CDR3 in amino acids: CASSSQSGIPYEQYF. DNA of the CDR3: TGTGCCAGCAGCTCTCAGAGCGGGATCCCCTACGAGCAGTACTTC.

This chain links TRBV24-1 with TRBJ2-5; no reliable D call. Germline CDR1 is KGHDR and CDR2 is SFDVKD. The CDR3 totals 14 residues. Trimming removed 9 bases at V and 5 bases at J, with 18 bases between. CDR3 sequence: CATGGAPPRETQYF. The CDR3 DNA sequence: TGTGCCACCGGCGGCGCCCCTCCAAGGGAGACCCAGTACTTC.

The sample holds many counts of this clonotype. The chain carries TRBV20-1 and TRBJ1-1; D not certain. CDR1 is DFQATT and CDR2 is SNEGSKA in the germline V gene (reference sequence). This CDR3 comprises 12 residues. V lost 2 bases to trimming and J lost 1 base, with 5 bases between them. The CDR3 loop reads CSARRANTEAFF. The DNA for the CDR3 is TGCAGTGCTAGAAGGGCGAACACTGAAGCTTTCTTT.

This clonotype was counted ten times or more. The V and J genes are TRBV5-4 and TRBJ2-1; 8 nucleotides match TRBD2. The CDR3 is made up of 15 amino acids. The germline V gene encodes CDR1 SGHNT and CDR2 YYREEE (reference sequence). J gave up 3 bases and V 0 bases, and 2 bases lay outside the gene matches. This CDR3 reads CASSLDSGIYNEQFF. CDR3 in DNA: TGTGCCAGCAGCTTGGATAGCGGGATCTACAATGAGCAGTTCTTC.